A single sample gave rise to the 10 T cell receptor beta chains below, sequenced in a study of PD-1 blockade in classical Hodgkin lymphoma. Libraries were prepared by immunoSEQ multiplex PCR; TCRdb keeps only in-frame clonotypes and omits some of them. The table lists 15,000 or so clones, approximately 60% of them singletons. Every patient was affected by relapse after autologous stem cell transplantation, while exposure to brentuximab vedotin was not uniform. Sequences were derived from peripheral blood mononuclear cells (PBMCs), sampled before the second cycle of nivolumab. These receptors all stem from a human donor with classical Hodgkin lymphoma.

This rearrangement joins TRBV19 to TRBJ2-7; TRBD2 aligns across 7 bases. The CDR3 is 14 amino acids. V dropped 3 bases and J dropped 3; count of bases not matched to a gene: 5. The germline V gene encodes CDR1 LNHDA and CDR2 SQIVND (reference sequence). DNA for the CDR3: TGTGCCAGTAGTATCAGCGGGACCATCTACGAGCAGTACTTC. Its protein product is CASSISGTIYEQYF.

This clone turned up a few times. The rearrangement uses TRBV2 and TRBJ1-2, with TRBD1 matching over 7 bases. The J segment lost 8 bases and the V segment lost 7 bases, leaving 4 bases of the junction unmatched. This CDR3 spans 11 amino acids. Germline-derived CDR1 and CDR2 are SNHLY and FYNNEI. The CDR3 DNA reads TGTGCCAGCAACAGGGGCGACGGCTACACCTTC. This gives the protein CASNRGDGYTF.

There are a few counts of this clone. This chain joins TRBV29-1 and TRBJ2-7, with D uncertain. V lost 2 bases and J 7 bases, leaving 9 bases between the germline ends. From germline, CDR1 is SQVTM and CDR2 ANQGSEA. This CDR3 spans 11 amino acids. CDR3 region: CSVEQGTEQYF. The CDR3, as DNA: TGCAGCGTTGAACAAGGAACGGAGCAGTACTTC.

The chain is built from TRBV5-4 and TRBJ2-5, with 14 bases lining up with TRBD2. The J call may be wrong; the DNA end is better matched by TRBJ2-7. The length of the CDR3 is 17 residues. Per germline, CDR1 SGHNT and CDR2 YYREEE (reference sequence). The CDR3 sequence is CASSLTSGRDLSYEQYF. For the CDR3, the DNA is TGTGCCAGCAGCCTGACTAGCGGGAGGGATCTATCCTACGAGCAGTACTTC.

This clone appeared once. J is TRBJ2-7 and V is TRBV6-6; D unclear. Trimming stripped 0 bases from V and 7 bases from J, with 4 bases between. CDR1 MNHNY and CDR2 SVGAGI come from the germline V gene (reference sequence). CDR3 length: 11 residues. As DNA, the CDR3 is TGTGCCAGCAGTTACTCGAAAGAGCAGTACTTC. As protein: CASSYSKEQYF.

This chain joins TRBV7-9 and TRBJ1-4; D is undetermined. In germline, CDR1 is SEHNR, CDR2 FQNEAQ (reference sequence). Trimming took off 4 bases at V and 7 bases at J, with 7 bases between the two ends. The CDR3 loop spans 12 amino acids. DNA for the CDR3: TGTGCCAGCAGCTCCAGAACTGAAAAACTGTTTTTT. Protein: CASSSRTEKLFF.

The chain is built from TRBV7-2 and TRBJ2-7; D possibly uses TRBD1 or TRBD2 (6 bases each). This CDR3 has 14 residues. The V gene lost 4 bases and the J gene lost 7 bases, with 17 bases spanning the gap. The germline gives CDR1 SGHTA, CDR2 FQGNSA. CDR3 in DNA: TGTGCCAGCAGCTCCCACACGAGGGGGGTAGAGCAGTACTTC. It translates to CASSSHTRGVEQYF.

This clone is medium-sized in the sample. The chain employs TRBV11-2 and TRBJ2-7, with D perhaps matching TRBD1 or TRBD2 (6 bases each). The germline V gene encodes CDR1 SGHAT and CDR2 FQNNGV. V lost 4 bases and J 7 bases, leaving 17 bases between the germline ends. The CDR3 length is 14 residues. The CDR3 spells CASSSHTRGVEQYF. In nucleotides, the CDR3 is TGTGCCAGCAGCTCCCACACGAGGGGGGTAGAGCAGTACTTC.

This clone was recorded a few times. The chain carries TRBV28 and TRBJ2-7, with a possible D match to TRBD2 (5 bases). Per the germline V gene, CDR1 is MDHEN and CDR2 is SYDVKM. Trimming stripped 3 bases from V and 6 bases from J, with 18 bases between. The CDR3 length is 15 residues. CDR3 in DNA: TGTGCCAGCAGTTTCGAGTACAGAGGACTCTCCGAGCAGTACTTC. Translated, it gives CASSFEYRGLSEQYF.

This chain joins TRBV11-2 and TRBJ2-7; TRBD2 agrees at 13 bases. Germline loops: CDR1 SGHAT, CDR2 FQNNGV. This CDR3 contains 16 residues. Germline trimming cut 5 bases from V and 5 bases from J; bases unmatched to any gene: 9. The CDR3 sequence: CASSLLGLAGVDEQYF. The CDR3 bases are TGTGCCAGCAGCCTTTTAGGACTAGCGGGAGTGGACGAGCAGTACTTC.